The rows below give T cell receptor beta chains drawn from one sample of a study of cytomegalovirus exposure and HLA in healthy donors. Sequenced by immunoSEQ multiplex PCR; TCRdb stores in-frame clones only, minus some. Among under 200,000 clones listed, roughly four fifths were seen once. Sequenced input: PBMCs. These receptors were collected from a woman younger than 45 in good health and CMV-seropositive. CDR3s include the opening cysteine and the closing phenylalanine or tryptophan. The D gene is left open where the match is weak. Clone size is stated in some rows and not others, as once, few, many or a class when expanded.

CASRTTGLAGDEQYF	TGTGCCAGTAGAACCACGGGACTAGCGGGGGACGAGCAGTACTTC	NA	TRBV19	TRBJ2-7	TRBD2
CASSGTGARGEKLFF	TGTGCCAGCTCGGGGACAGGGGCCCGAGGTGAAAAACTGTTTTTT	NA	TRBV18	TRBJ1-4	TRBD1
CASSPSGGEGYTF	TGTGCCAGCTCACCATCAGGGGGTGAGGGCTACACCTTC	NA	TRBV18	TRBJ1-2	TRBD1
CASSQELPGVSGANVLTF	TGCGCCAGCAGCCAAGAGTTGCCCGGGGTCTCTGGGGCCAACGTCCTGACTTTC	once	TRBV4-3	TRBJ2-6	NA
CASTAEQGAAGELFF	TGTGCCAGCACCGCAGAACAGGGGGCCGCCGGGGAGCTGTTTTTT	NA	TRBV6-6	TRBJ2-2	TRBD1
CASSPGQGGSVGNQPQHF	TGTGCCAGCAGTCCGGGACAGGGGGGCTCTGTTGGCAATCAGCCCCAGCATTTT	NA	TRBV7-2	TRBJ1-5	TRBD1
CASRGQVNTGELFF	TGTGCCAGCAGGGGACAGGTTAACACCGGGGAGCTGTTTTTT	once	TRBV6-5	TRBJ2-2	TRBD1
CASSVEMGQAYEQYF	TGTGCCAGCAGTGTAGAGATGGGACAGGCCTACGAGCAGTACTTC	few	TRBV6-1	TRBJ2-7	TRBD1
CASSGGPAYEQDF	TGTGCCAGCAGCGGCGGGCCTGCCTACGAGCAAGACTTC	NA	TRBV7-2	TRBJ2-7	NA
CASSLPTDTQYF	TGTGCCAGCAGCCTACCAACAGATACGCAGTATTTT	NA	TRBV6-1	TRBJ2-3	NA
CASGYRTGLRTDTQYF	TGTGCTAGTGGTTATCGGACCGGACTGCGCACAGATACGCAGTATTTT	NA	TRBV12-5	TRBJ2-3	NA
CASSLDRGRSTEAFF	TGTGCCAGCAGCTTGGACAGGGGAAGATCCACTGAAGCTTTCTTT	NA	TRBV7-9	TRBJ1-1	TRBD1
CASSQGTGSGANVLTF	TGCGCCAGCAGCCAAGGGACAGGCTCTGGGGCCAACGTCCTGACTTTC	few	TRBV4-1	TRBJ2-6	TRBD1
CAWSTGITDTQYF	TGTGCCTGGAGTACGGGAATCACAGATACGCAGTATTTT	NA	TRBV30	TRBJ2-3	NA
CASSFEGGPQHF	TGCGCCAGCAGCTTTGAGGGTGGGCCCCAGCATTTT	NA	TRBV5-1	TRBJ1-5	NA
CASRGQGADTQYF	TGTGCCAGCAGAGGACAGGGGGCTGATACGCAGTATTTT	NA	TRBV7-2	TRBJ2-3	TRBD1
CASSSPDRATEAFF	TGTGCCAGCAGTTCCCCGGACAGGGCCACTGAAGCTTTCTTT	NA	TRBV6-5	TRBJ1-1	TRBD1
CASSLGTGANNSPLHF	TGTGCCAGTAGTTTGGGGACAGGAGCTAATAATTCACCCCTCCACTTT	once	TRBV19	TRBJ1-6	TRBD1
CASSQAITGIGYTF	TGTGCCAGCAGCCAGGCCATAACAGGGATCGGCTACACCTTC	NA	TRBV14	TRBJ1-2	NA
CASSLNSGSWQETQYF	TGCGCCAGCAGCTTGAATAGCGGGAGTTGGCAAGAGACCCAGTACTTC	NA	TRBV5-1	TRBJ2-5	TRBD2
CASSLSGELYGYTF	TGTGCCAGCAGCTTATCGGGGGAACTCTATGGCTACACCTTC	NA	TRBV7-9	TRBJ1-2	NA
CASSRRSNTGELFF	TGTGCCAGCAGCCGTCGGTCGAACACCGGGGAGCTGTTTTTT	NA	TRBV7-9	TRBJ2-2	NA
CASSMRRYYGYTF	TGTGCCAGTAGTATGAGGAGATACTATGGCTACACCTTC	NA	TRBV19	TRBJ1-2	NA
CASSSQTDRAFF	TGTGCCAGCAGCTCCCAGACAGACCGAGCTTTCTTT	once	TRBV9	TRBJ1-1	NA
CASSQDRTAVNTEAFF	TGCGCCAGCAGCCAAGATAGGACAGCTGTCAACACTGAAGCTTTCTTT	NA	TRBV4-1	TRBJ1-1	NA
CASSNRQPRTNEKLFF	TGTGCCAGCAGCAACCGACAGCCCAGAACTAATGAAAAACTGTTTTTT	once	TRBV21-1	TRBJ1-4	NA
CASSFAGTVHTGELFF	TGTGCCAGCAGTTTTGCGGGGACAGTGCACACCGGGGAGCTGTTTTTT	NA	TRBV27	TRBJ2-2	NA
CASSLGRTAGDYEQFF	TGCGCCAGCAGCTTGGGCAGAACGGCCGGGGACTATGAGCAGTTCTTC	NA	TRBV5-1	TRBJ2-1	NA
CSVIGSPNTGELFF	TGCAGCGTCATCGGGAGTCCGAACACCGGGGAGCTGTTTTTT	once	TRBV29-1	TRBJ2-2	NA
CATSRDKQMAYEQYF	TGTGCCACCAGCAGAGATAAACAGATGGCCTACGAGCAGTACTTC	NA	TRBV15	TRBJ2-7	NA
CASSYSQDAGYGYTF	TGTGCCAGCAGTTACTCCCAGGACGCGGGCTATGGCTACACCTTC	NA	TRBV6-5	TRBJ1-2	NA